This section outlines one T cell receptor beta chain sequence together with its context. The data were obtained in a study of technical replicates of blood from a handful of donors. Trimming at V came to 2 bases and at J to 6 bases, leaving 14 bases not matched to a gene. The CDR3 totals 17 residues. CDR1 SGHAT and CDR2 FQNNGV come from the germline V gene. Generated by immunoSEQ multiplex PCR, the TCRdb table keeps only in-frame clones and is missing some. Here the sample spans roughly 65,000 clones, 70% to 90% being singletons. The V gene is TRBV11-2, the J gene TRBJ1-2, with 8 bases aligning to TRBD1. This clonotype was obtained from a human donor in good health. Some clones in this sample may be carry-over from other donors' samples. Sequencing used PBMCs. The CDR3 here is CASSLLTGALGGDGYTF. The CDR3 DNA reads as TGTGCCAGCAGCTTACTGACAGGGGCGCTTGGGGGTGATGGCTACACCTTC.